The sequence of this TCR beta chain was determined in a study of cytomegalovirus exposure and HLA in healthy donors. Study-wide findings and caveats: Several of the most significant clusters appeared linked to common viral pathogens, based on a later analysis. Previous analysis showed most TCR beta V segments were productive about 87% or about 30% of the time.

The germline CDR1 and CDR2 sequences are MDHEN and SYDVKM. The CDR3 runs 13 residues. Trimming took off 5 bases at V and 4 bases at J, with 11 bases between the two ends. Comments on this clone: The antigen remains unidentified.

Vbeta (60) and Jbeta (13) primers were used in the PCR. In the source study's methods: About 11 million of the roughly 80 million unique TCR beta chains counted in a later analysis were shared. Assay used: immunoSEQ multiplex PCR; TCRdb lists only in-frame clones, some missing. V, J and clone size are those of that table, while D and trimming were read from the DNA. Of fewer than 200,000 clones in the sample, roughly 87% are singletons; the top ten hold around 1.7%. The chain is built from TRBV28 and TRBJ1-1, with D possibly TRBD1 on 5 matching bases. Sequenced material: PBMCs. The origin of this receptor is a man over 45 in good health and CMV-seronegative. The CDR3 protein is CASSVQGGTEAFF. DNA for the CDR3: TGTGCCAGCAGTGTCCAGGGAGGCACTGAAGCTTTCTTT. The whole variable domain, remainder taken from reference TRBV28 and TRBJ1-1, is DVKVTQSSRYLVKRTGEKVFLECVQDMDHENMFWYRQDPGLGLRLIYFSYDVKMKEKGDIPEGYSVSREKKERFSLILESASTNQTSMYLCASSVQGGTEAFFGQGTRLTVV.